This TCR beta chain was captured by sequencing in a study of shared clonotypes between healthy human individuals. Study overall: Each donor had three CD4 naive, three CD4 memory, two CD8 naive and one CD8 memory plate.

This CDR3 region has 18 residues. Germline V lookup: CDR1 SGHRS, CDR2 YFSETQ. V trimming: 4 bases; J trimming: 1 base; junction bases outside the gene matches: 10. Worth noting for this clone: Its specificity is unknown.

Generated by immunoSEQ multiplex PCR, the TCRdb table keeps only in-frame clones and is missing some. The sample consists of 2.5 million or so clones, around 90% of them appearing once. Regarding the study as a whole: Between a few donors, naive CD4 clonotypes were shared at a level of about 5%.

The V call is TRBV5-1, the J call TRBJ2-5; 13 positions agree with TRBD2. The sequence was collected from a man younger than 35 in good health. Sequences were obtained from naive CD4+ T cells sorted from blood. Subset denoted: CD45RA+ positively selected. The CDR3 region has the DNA TGCGCCAGCAGCATAGGACTAGCGGGGGTTCCGGGCCAAGAGACCCAGTACTTC. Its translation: CASSIGLAGVPGQETQYF.